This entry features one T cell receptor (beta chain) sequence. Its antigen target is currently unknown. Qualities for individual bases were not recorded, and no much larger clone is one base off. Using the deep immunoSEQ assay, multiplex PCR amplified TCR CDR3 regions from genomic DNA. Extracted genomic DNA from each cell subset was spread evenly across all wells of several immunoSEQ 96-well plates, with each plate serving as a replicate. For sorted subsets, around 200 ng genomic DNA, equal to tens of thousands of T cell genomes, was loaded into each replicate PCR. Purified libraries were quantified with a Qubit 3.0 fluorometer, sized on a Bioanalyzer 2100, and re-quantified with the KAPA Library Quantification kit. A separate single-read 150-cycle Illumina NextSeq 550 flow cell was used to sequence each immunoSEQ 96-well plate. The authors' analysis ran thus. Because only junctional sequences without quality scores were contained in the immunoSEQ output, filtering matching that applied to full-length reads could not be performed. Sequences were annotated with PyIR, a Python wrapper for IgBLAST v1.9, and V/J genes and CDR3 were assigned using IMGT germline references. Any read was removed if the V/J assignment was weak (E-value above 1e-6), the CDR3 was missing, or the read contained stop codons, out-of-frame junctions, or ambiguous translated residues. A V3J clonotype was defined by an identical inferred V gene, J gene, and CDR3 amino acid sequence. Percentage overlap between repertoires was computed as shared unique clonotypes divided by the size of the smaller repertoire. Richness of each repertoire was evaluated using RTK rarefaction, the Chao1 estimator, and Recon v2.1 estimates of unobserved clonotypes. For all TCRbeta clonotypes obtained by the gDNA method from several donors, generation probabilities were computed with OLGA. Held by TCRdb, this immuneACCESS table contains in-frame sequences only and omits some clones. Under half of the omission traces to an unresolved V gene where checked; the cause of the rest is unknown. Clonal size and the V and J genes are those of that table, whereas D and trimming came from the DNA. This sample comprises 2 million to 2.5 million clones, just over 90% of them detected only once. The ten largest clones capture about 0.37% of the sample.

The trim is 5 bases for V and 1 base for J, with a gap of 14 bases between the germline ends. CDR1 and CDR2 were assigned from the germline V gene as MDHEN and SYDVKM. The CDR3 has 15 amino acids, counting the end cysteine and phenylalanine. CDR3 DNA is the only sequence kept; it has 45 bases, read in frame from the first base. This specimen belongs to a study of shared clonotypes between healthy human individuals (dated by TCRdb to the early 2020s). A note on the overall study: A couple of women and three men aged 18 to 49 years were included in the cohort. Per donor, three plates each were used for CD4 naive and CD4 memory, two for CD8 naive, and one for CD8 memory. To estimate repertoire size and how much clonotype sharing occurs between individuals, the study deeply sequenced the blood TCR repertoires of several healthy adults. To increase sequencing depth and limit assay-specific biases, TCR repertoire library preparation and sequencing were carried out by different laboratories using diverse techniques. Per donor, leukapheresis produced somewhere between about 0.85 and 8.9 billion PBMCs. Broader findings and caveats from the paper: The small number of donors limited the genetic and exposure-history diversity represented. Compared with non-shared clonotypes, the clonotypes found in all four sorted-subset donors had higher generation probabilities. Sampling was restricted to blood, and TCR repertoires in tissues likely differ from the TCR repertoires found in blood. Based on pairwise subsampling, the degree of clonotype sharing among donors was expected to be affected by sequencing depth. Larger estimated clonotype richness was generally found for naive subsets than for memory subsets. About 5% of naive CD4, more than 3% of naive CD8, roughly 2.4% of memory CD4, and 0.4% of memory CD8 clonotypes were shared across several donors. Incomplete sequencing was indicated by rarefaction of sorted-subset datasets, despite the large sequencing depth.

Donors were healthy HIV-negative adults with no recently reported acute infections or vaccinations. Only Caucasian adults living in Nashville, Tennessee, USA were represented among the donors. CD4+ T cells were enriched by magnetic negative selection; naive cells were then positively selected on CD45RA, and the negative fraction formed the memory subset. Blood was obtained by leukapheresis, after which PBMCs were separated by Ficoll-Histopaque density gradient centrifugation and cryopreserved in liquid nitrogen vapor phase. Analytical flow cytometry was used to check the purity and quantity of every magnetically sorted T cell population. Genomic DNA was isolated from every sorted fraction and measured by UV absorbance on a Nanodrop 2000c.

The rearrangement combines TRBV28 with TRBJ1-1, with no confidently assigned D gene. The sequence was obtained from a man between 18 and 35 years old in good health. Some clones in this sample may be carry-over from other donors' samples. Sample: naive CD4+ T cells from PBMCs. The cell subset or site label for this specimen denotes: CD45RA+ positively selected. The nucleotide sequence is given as TGTGCCAGCAGTCCTACGCGACGGGGGAACACTGAAGCTTTCTTT. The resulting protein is CASSPTRRGNTEAFF.